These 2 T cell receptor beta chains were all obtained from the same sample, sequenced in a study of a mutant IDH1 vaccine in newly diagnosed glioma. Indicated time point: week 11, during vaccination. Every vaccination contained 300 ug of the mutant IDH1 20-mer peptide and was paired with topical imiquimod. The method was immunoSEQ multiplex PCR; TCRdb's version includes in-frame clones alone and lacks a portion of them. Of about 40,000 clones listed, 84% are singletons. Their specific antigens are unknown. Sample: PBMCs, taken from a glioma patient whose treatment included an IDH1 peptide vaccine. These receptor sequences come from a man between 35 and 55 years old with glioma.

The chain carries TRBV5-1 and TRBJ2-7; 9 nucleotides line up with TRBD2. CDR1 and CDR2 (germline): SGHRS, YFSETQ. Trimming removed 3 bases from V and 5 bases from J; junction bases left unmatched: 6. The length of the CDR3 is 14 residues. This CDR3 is CASSWAGTSNEQYF. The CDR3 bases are TGCGCCAGCAGCTGGGCCGGGACTAGCAACGAGCAGTACTTC.

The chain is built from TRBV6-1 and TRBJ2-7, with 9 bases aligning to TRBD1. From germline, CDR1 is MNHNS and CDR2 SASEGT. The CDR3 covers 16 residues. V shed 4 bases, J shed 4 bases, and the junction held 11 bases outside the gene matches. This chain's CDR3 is CASSGPGTGFFYEQYF. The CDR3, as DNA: TGTGCCAGCAGTGGTCCCGGGACAGGGTTCTTTTACGAGCAGTACTTC.